This T cell receptor (beta chain) was identified in a study of CXCR3-negative and CXCR3-positive naive CD8 T cells. This CDR3 contains 14 residues. Germline V gene lookup returns CDR1 SGDLS and CDR2 YYNGEE. Cells that were CD45RO-CCR7+CD27+CD95- constituted naive CD8+ T cells. General study results and limits: Naive CXCR3-positive and CXCR3-negative cells shared TRBV-TRBJ usage; memory cells diverged. Comparably high diversity marked both naive subsets, whereas memory CD8+ cells had much lower diversity. After cryopreservation, expression of CXCR3 was partially reduced, and most assays were run with fresh PBMCs. Naive cells positive for CXCR3 carried more hydrophobic TRB CDR3s than CXCR3-negative ones.

The authors made the TRB cDNA libraries by 5' RACE using UMI labels. TCRdb re-analyzed the 5' RACE reads; it lists each CDR3 protein once, without DNA. The listing contains under 150,000 distinct CDR3 sequences. Points on this clonotype: Its antigen is not known.

The clonotype comes from a human donor in good health. Some clones in this sample may be carry-over from other donors' samples. Sequencing was carried out using naive CXCR3+ CD8+ T cells from blood. Subset described: CD45RO-CCR7+CD27+CD95- naive CD8+ T cells expressing CXCR3 (TNR3+). The chain employs TRBV9 and TRBJ1-2; TCRdb proposes TRBD1, but this gene call is untestable without DNA. The CDR3 loop is CASSGTRDSYGYTF.